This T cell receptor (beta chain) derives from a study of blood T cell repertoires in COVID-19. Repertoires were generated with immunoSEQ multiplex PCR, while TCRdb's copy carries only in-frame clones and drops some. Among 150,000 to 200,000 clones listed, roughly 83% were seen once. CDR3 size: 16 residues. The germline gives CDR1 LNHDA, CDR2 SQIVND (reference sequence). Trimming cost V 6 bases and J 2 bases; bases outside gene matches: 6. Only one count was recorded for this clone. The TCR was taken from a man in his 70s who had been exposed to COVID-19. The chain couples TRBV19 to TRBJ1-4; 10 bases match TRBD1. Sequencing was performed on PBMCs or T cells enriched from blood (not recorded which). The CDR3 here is CASRMDRGTTNEKLFF. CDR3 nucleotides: TGTGCCAGTAGGATGGACAGGGGGACGACTAATGAAAAACTGTTTTTT.